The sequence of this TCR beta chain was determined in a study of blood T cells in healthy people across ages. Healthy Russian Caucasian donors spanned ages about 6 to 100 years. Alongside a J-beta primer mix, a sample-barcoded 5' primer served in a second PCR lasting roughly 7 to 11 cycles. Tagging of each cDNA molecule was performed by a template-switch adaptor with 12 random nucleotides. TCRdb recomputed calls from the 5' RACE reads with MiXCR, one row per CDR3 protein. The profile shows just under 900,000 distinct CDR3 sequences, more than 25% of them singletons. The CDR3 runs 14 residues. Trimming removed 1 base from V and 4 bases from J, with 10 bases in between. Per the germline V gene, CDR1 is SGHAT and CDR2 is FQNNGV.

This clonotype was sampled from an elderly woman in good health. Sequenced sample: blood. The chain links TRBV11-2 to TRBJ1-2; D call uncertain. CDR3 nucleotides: TGTGCCAGCAGCTTAGGCTGGAGGCCCTATGGCTACACCTTC. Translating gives CASSLGWRPYGYTF. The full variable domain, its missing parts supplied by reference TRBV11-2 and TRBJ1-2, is EAGVAQSPRYKIIEKRQSVAFWCNPISGHATLYWYQQILGQGPKLLIQFQNNGVVDDSQLPKDRFSAERLKGVDSTLKIQPAKLEDSAVYLCASSLGWRPYGYTFGSGTRLTVV.